Each of the 2 T cell receptor beta chains below was sequenced from the same sample in a study of shared clonotypes between healthy human individuals. Naive CD8 cells lacked CD45RO, underwent positive selection for CCR7 and left out terminally differentiated effector memory CD45RA+ cells. Some clones are missing from TCRdb's copy, which holds only in-frame ones; the method was immunoSEQ multiplex PCR. Of about 2 million clones in the sample, about 95% were seen once. Sequenced material: naive CD8+ T cells sorted from blood. The receptors come from a young man in good health.

The V call is TRBV27, the J call TRBJ1-2; perhaps TRBD1 as D (6 bases). The CDR3 is made up of 14 amino acids. Trimming took off 6 bases at V and 4 bases at J, with 15 bases between the two ends. Germline CDR1 is MNHEY and CDR2 is SMNVEV (reference sequence). The CDR3 spells CASSPLGAPYGYTF. In nucleotides, the CDR3 is TGTGCCAGCAGCCCCCTGGGGGCCCCCTATGGCTACACCTTC.

The chain's CDR3 is CSVLQGPQETQYF. The CDR3, as DNA: TGCAGCGTTCTTCAGGGCCCCCAAGAGACCCAGTACTTC. The J gene is TRBJ2-5, the V gene TRBV29-1, with a tentative D call TRBD1 (5 bases). Trimming took off 5 bases at V and 1 base at J, with 11 bases between the two ends. Germline V gene lookup returns CDR1 SQVTM and CDR2 ANQGSEA. The CDR3 totals 13 residues.